One and the same sample provided the 5 T cell receptor beta chains below, sequenced in a study of long-term antiretroviral therapy in people with HIV. Investigators performed immunoSEQ version v3.0 at survey level. TCRdb's table, derived via immunoSEQ multiplex PCR, lists solely in-frame clones and lacks some. The sample lists some 30,000 clones; roughly nine tenths were seen once. The sequenced sample was unsorted PBMCs, obtained 3.1 years after starting antiretroviral therapy. These receptors all come from a man younger than 30 with HIV.

This rearrangement joins TRBV6-1 to TRBJ1-2, with TRBD1 as a possible D gene (5 bases). Looked up from germline, CDR1 is MNHNS and CDR2 is SASEGT. V was trimmed by 8 bases and J by 5 bases, leaving 12 bases between them. The CDR3 is 12 residues long. The CDR3 region has the DNA TGTGCCAGCGGGACGCCGATTTATGGCTACACCTTC. Its translation is CASGTPIYGYTF.

The table lists this clone with a count of one. This rearrangement joins TRBV6-5 to TRBJ1-1; no reliable D call. Germline CDR1 is MNHEY and CDR2 is SVGAGI. CDR3 size: 11 residues. V shed 8 bases and J shed 4 bases, with 8 bases lying between them. CDR3 sequence (DNA): TGTGCCAGCGGGGATATCACTGAAGCTTTCTTT. Its protein is CASGDITEAFF.

The chain carries TRBV2 and TRBJ2-3; D not certain. Trimming took 7 bases from V and 0 from J, leaving 14 bases between them. Germline V gene data show CDR1 as SNHLY and CDR2 as FYNNEI. The CDR3 totals 15 residues. CDR3 DNA: TGTGCCAGCATCCCCCGAGAGGTTAGCACAGATACGCAGTATTTT. It is translated as CASIPREVSTDTQYF.

This clone was recorded only once. The chain recombines TRBV4-3 with TRBJ2-2, with 7 bases matching TRBD2. The CDR3 has 17 amino acids. The V and J ends lost 5 bases and 5 bases, in that order; junction bases with no gene match: 14. Germline V gene data show CDR1 as LGHNA and CDR2 as YSLEER. CDR3 region: CASSDRWGGRETGELFF. The CDR3 nucleotides read TGCGCCAGCAGCGACCGCTGGGGAGGGCGGGAGACCGGGGAGCTGTTTTTT.

The chain links TRBV6-5 to TRBJ2-7, with 12 bases identical to TRBD1. With V trimmed by 5 bases and J by 6 bases, 8 bases remained unmatched. The CDR3 has 15 residues. CDR1 and CDR2 from the germline V gene are MNHEY and SVGAGI. The CDR3 region has the DNA TGTGCCAGCAGTGCGGGGACAGGGGGCGCGGGCGAGCAGTACTTC. Residues: CASSAGTGGAGEQYF.